This TCR beta chain came from a study of blood T cell repertoires in COVID-19. Methods used by the authors: Reference gene primer amplification yielded estimated nucleated cell counts. The method was immunoSEQ multiplex PCR; TCRdb's version includes in-frame clones alone and lacks a portion of them. That table gives V, J and clone size, and the DNA gave D and trimming. The table has around 170,000 clones, 80% to 85% seen once. CDR3 size: 15 residues. The V and J ends lost 0 bases and 5 bases, in that order; junction bases with no gene match: 3. CDR1 is LNHNV, CDR2 YYDKDF, per germline (reference sequence).

Sample: peripheral blood. The source is a woman aged 40 to 50 with acute or convalescent COVID-19. The V gene is TRBV15, the J gene TRBJ2-7; 11 bases map to TRBD2. CDR3 sequence reads: CATSRELAGVHEQYF. The CDR3 nucleotides read TGTGCCACCAGCAGAGAACTAGCGGGGGTACACGAGCAGTACTTC. Supplemented by reference TRBV15 and TRBJ2-7, the full variable domain reads DAMVIQNPRYQVTQFGKPVTLSCSQTLNHNVMYWYQQKSSQAPKLLFHYYDKDFNNEADTPDNFQSRRPNTSFCFLDIRSPGLGDTAMYLCATSRELAGVHEQYFGPGTRLTVT.